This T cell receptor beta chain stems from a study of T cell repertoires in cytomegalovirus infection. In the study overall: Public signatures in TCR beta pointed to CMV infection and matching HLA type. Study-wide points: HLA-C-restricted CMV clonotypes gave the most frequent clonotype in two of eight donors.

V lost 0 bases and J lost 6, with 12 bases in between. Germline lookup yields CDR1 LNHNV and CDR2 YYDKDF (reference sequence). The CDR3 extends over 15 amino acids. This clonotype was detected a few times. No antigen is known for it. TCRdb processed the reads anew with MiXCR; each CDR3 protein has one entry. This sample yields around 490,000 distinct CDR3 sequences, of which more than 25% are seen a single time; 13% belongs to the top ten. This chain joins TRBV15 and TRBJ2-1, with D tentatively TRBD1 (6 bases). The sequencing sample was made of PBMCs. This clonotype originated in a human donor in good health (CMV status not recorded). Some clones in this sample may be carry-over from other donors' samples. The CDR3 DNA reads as TGTGCCACCAGCAGAGACTTGAGGGACACCAATGAGCAGTTCTTC. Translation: CATSRDLRDTNEQFF.